This T cell receptor beta chain was obtained from a study of PD-1 blockade in mismatch repair-deficient tumors. Across the whole study: Patients had over 10 mismatch repair-deficient cancer types, all previously treated and progressing.

Every patient had mismatch repair deficiency by PCR or immunohistochemistry. Here immunoSEQ multiplex PCR was the method, and the copy in TCRdb shows in-frame clones only, minus some. The data contain 50,000 to 75,000 clones, 88% of them seen just once; the ten biggest clones take up 14%. CDR3 length: 16 amino acids. Germline CDR1 is SNHLY and CDR2 is FYNNEI. Trimming removed 4 bases from V and 2 bases from J, with 16 bases in between. Sequences were derived from peripheral blood, sampled 52 weeks after starting pembrolizumab. This chain uses TRBV2 with TRBJ2-3; D might be TRBD1 or TRBD2, each matching 7 bases. The receptor was isolated from an adult with mismatch repair-deficient cancer. The CDR3 DNA is TGTGCCAGCAGTGTACTACAGGGGACTAACACAGATACGCAGTATTTT. Translating it yields CASSVLQGTNTDTQYF.